These T cell receptor beta chains were read from a single sample in a study of long-term antiretroviral therapy in people with HIV. Repertoires were generated with immunoSEQ multiplex PCR, while TCRdb's copy carries only in-frame clones and drops some. The data contain about 25,000 clones, roughly 93% of them singletons. The source material was unsorted PBMCs, sampled 7.6 years after starting antiretroviral therapy. These receptor sequences come from a woman in her thirties or forties with HIV. The CDR3 runs from the conserved cysteine through the conserved F or W. D genes are given only for firm matches. Rows may omit the clone size; those that give it use once, few, many or a size class.

v_gene	abundance	j_gene	d_gene	CDR3nt	CDR3aa
TRBV7-9	once	TRBJ2-7	TRBD2	TGTGCCAGCAGCCCAGGGACTAGCGGGGGTTTTGGCCCCTACGAGCAGTACTTC	CASSPGTSGGFGPYEQYF
TRBV30	NA	TRBJ1-2	NA	TGTGCCTGGAGTTCCATGCTTGGCTACACCTTC	CAWSSMLGYTF
TRBV14	once	TRBJ2-7	NA	TGTGCCAGCAGCCCAAGCTGGGGTTTTTCCTACGAGCAGTACTTC	CASSPSWGFSYEQYF
TRBV20-1	NA	TRBJ1-2	NA	TGCAGTGCTAGTCAGGGGTATGGCTACACCTTC	CSASQGYGYTF
TRBV7-6	NA	TRBJ2-3	NA	TGTGCCAGCAGCTTAGCCTCAGATACGCAGTATTTT	CASSLASDTQYF
TRBV27	NA	TRBJ1-2	NA	TGTGCCAGCAGTTTGAACAGGGAGGATGGCTACACCTTC	CASSLNREDGYTF
TRBV10-1	NA	TRBJ2-3	TRBD1	TGCGCCAGCAGTGAGTCGGTGACAGGGCCCACAGATACGCAGTATTTT	CASSESVTGPTDTQYF
TRBV29-1	NA	TRBJ2-5	NA	TGCAGCGCCGGCGACCGGGCTGGAGAGACCCAGTACTTC	CSAGDRAGETQYF
TRBV6-6	once	TRBJ2-7	TRBD1	TGTGCCAGCAGCAGGGGACAGGACCCCTCCTACGAGCAGTACTTC	CASSRGQDPSYEQYF
TRBV18	NA	TRBJ1-2	NA	TGTGCCAGCTCACCGGCCGCGAGGACAGAATATGGCTACACCTTC	CASSPAARTEYGYTF
TRBV6-1	NA	TRBJ1-2	TRBD1	TGTGCCAGCAGTACCGGGACAGGGGATGCTGGAGGCTACACCTTC	CASSTGTGDAGGYTF
TRBV6-1	few	TRBJ1-5	NA	TGTGCCAGCAGGGGGGCGAGCAATCAGCCCCAGCATTTT	CASRGASNQPQHF
TRBV11-3	NA	TRBJ1-1	TRBD1	TGTGCCAGCAGCCTAAGGACAGGGGGAAGTAACACTGAAGCTTTCTTT	CASSLRTGGSNTEAFF
TRBV7-2	NA	TRBJ2-5	NA	TGTGCCAGCAGCTCCCAGCCGTGGGGGGGGCGAGAGACCCAGTACTTC	CASSSQPWGGRETQYF
TRBV7-9	NA	TRBJ1-2	NA	TGTGCCAGCAGCCCCCTTGGCAGGGAGATATCGGGGGGCTACACCTTC	CASSPLGREISGGYTF
TRBV11-2	NA	TRBJ2-5	NA	TGTGCCAGCAGCTTAGGCCGAGAAGAGACCCAGTACTTC	CASSLGREETQYF
TRBV7-2	NA	TRBJ2-2	TRBD1	TGTGCCAGCAGCTCAGGGGGCGCGGGCACCGGGGAGCTGTTTTTT	CASSSGGAGTGELFF
TRBV7-2	NA	TRBJ1-2	TRBD1	TGTGCCAGCAGCTACCGGGACAGGGGGCTGTCGGGCTACACCTTC	CASSYRDRGLSGYTF
TRBV19	NA	TRBJ1-4	TRBD1	TGTGCCAGTCGGGACAGCGTTGCAACTAATGAAAAACTGTTTTTT	CASRDSVATNEKLFF
TRBV27	NA	TRBJ1-2	NA	TGTGCCAGCAGTCGGACGGCTAACTATGGCTACACCTTC	CASSRTANYGYTF
TRBV7-2	NA	TRBJ1-5	NA	TGTGCCAGCAGCTTAAGTTTGGTTGGGGGCTGGCCCCAGCATTTT	CASSLSLVGGWPQHF
TRBV6-6	NA	TRBJ2-7	TRBD1	TGTGCCAGCAGCCAACTCGTGGGGACAGCCTACGAGCAGTACTTC	CASSQLVGTAYEQYF
TRBV19	NA	TRBJ1-5	TRBD1	TGTGCCAGTTCGGGACAGGGATTCCACAATCAGCCCCAGCATTTT	CASSGQGFHNQPQHF